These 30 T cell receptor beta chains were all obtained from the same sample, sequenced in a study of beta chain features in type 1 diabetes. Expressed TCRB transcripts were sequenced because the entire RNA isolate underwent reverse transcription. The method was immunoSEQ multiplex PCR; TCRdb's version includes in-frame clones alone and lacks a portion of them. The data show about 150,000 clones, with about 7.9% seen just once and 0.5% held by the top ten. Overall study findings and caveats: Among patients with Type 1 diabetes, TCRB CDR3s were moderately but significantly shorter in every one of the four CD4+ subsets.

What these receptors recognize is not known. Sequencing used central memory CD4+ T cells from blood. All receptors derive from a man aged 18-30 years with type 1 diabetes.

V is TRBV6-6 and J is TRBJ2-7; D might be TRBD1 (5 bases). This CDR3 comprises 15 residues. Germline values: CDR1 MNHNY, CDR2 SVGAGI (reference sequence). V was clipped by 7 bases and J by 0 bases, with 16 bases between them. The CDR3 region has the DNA TGTGCCAGCAACCCTCGGTCAGACAGCTCCTACGAGCAGTACTTC. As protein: CASNPRSDSSYEQYF.

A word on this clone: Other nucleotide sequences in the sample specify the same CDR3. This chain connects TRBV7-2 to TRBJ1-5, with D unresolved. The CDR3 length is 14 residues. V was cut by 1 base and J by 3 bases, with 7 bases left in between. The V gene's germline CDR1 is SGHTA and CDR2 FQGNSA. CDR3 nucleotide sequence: TGTGCCAGCAGCTTAGACAGATCCAATCAGCCCCAGCATTTT. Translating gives CASSLDRSNQPQHF.

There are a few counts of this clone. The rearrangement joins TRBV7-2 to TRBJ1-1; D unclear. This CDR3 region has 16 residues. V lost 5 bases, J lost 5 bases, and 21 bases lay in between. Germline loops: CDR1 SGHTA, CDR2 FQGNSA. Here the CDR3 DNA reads TGTGCCAGCAGCGCTAGCCCCGGTTATGCGAGAACTGAAGCTTTCTTT. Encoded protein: CASSASPGYARTEAFF.

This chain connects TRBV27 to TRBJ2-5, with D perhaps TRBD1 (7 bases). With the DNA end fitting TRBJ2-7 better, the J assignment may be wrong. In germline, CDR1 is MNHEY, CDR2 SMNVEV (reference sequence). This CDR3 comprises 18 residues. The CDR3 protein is CASSPPRGRQGGMGEQYF. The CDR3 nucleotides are TGTGCCAGCAGCCCCCCTAGAGGGAGACAGGGAGGAATGGGCGAGCAGTACTTC.

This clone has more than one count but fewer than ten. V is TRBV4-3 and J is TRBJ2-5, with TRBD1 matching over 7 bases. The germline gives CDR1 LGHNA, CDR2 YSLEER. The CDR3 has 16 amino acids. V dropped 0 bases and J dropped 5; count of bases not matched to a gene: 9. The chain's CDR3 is CASSQDPDRVGETQYF. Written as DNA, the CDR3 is TGCGCCAGCAGCCAAGATCCCGACAGGGTAGGGGAGACCCAGTACTTC.

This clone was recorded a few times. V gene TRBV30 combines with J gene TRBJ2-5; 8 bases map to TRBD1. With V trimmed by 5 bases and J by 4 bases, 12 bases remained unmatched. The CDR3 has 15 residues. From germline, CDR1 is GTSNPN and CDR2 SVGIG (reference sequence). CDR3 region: CAWDRTGLPGETQYF. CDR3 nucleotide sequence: TGTGCCTGGGACAGGACAGGGCTCCCAGGAGAGACCCAGTACTTC.

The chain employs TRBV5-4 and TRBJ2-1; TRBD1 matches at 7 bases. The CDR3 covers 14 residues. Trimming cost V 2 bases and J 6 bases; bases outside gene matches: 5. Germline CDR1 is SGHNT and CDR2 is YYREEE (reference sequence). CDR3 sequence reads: CASSLQQGINEQFF. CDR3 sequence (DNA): TGTGCCAGCAGCTTACAACAGGGGATCAATGAGCAGTTCTTC. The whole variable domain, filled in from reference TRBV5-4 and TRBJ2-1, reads ETGVTQSPTHLIKTRGQQVTLRCSSQSGHNTVSWYQQALGQGPQFIFQYYREEENGRGNFPPRFSGLQFPNYSSELNVNALELDDSALYLCASSLQQGINEQFFGPGTRLTVL.

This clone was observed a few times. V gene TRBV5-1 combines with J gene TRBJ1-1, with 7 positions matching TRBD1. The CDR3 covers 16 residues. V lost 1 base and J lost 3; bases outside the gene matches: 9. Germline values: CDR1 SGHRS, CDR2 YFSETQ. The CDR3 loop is CASSLPNSGGDTEAFF. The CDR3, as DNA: TGCGCCAGCAGCTTGCCTAACTCAGGGGGTGACACTGAAGCTTTCTTT.

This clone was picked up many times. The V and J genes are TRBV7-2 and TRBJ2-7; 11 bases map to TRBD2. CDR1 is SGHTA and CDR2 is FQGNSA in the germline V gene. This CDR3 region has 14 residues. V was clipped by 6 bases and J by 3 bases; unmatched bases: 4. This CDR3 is CASSSGGAVYEQYF. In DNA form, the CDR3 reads TGTGCCAGCAGTAGCGGGGGGGCCGTCTACGAGCAGTACTTC.

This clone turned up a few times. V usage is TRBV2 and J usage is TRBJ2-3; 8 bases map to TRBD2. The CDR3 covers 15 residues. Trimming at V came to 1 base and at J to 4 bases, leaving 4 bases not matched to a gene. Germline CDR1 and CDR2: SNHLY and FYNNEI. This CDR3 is CASSEVGGGADTQYF. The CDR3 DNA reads TGTGCCAGCAGTGAAGTCGGGGGGGGAGCAGATACGCAGTATTTT.

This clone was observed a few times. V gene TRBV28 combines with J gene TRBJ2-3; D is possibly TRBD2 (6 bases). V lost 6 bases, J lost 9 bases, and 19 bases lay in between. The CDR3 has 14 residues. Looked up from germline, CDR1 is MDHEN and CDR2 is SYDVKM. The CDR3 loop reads CASSWAGGKGTQYF. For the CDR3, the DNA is TGTGCCAGCAGCTGGGCGGGCGGGAAGGGAACGCAGTATTTT.

The CDR3 sequence: CASSSRSSGFYEQYF. The CDR3 nucleotides are TGTGCCAGCTCAAGTAGAAGTTCGGGATTCTACGAGCAGTACTTC. The V call is TRBV18, the J call TRBJ2-7; tentatively, D is TRBD2 (5 bases). There are 15 residues in the CDR3. Per the germline V gene, CDR1 is KGHSH and CDR2 is LQKENI. With 5 bases removed from V and 3 bases from J, the gap between germline ends came to 17 bases.

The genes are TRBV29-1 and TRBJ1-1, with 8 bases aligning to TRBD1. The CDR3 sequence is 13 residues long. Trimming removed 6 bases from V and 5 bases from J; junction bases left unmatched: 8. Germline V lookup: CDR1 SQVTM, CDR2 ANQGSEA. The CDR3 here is CSVTGARKTEAFF. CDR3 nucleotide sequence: TGCAGCGTGACAGGGGCCCGGAAAACTGAAGCTTTCTTT.

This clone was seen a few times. CDR3 amino acids: CASTTGSVPYYGYTF. CDR3 nucleotide sequence: TGTGCCAGTACCACAGGGAGTGTGCCTTACTATGGCTACACCTTC. The chain couples TRBV19 to TRBJ1-2, with a weak D call TRBD1 (6 bases). This CDR3 is 15 amino acids long. Germline-derived CDR1 and CDR2 are LNHDA and SQIVND (reference sequence). V was pared by 7 bases and J by 3 bases, with 18 bases between.

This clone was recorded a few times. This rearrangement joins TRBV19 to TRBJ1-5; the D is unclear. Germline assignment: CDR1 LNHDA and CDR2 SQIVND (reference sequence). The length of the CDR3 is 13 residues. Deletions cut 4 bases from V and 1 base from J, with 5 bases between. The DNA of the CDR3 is TGTGCCAGTAGTAAGGAGAGCAATCAGCCCCAGCATTTT. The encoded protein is CASSKESNQPQHF.

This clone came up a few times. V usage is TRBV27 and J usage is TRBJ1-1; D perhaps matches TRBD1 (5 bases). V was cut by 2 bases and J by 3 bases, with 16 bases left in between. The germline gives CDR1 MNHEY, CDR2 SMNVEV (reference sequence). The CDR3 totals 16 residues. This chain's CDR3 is CASSLRGSQPDTEAFF. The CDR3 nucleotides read TGTGCCAGCAGTTTACGGGGGTCCCAACCAGACACTGAAGCTTTCTTT.

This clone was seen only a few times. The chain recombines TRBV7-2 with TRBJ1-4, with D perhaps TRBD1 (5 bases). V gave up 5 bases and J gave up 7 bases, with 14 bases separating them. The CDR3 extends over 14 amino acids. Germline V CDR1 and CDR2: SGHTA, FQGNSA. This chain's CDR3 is CASSRARRGEKLFF. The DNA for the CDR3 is TGTGCCAGCAGCCGCGCCAGGAGGGGTGAAAAACTGTTTTTT.

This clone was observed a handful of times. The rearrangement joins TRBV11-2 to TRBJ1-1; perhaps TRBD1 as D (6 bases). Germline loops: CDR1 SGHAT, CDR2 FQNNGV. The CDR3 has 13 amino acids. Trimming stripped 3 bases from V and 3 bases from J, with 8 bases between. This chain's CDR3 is CASSFRTDTEAFF. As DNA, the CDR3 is TGTGCCAGCAGCTTCCGGACAGACACTGAAGCTTTCTTT.

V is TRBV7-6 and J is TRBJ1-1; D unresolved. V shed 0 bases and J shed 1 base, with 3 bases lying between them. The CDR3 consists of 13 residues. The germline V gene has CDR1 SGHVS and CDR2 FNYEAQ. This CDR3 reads CASSLARNTEAFF. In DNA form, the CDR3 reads TGTGCCAGCAGCTTAGCGAGGAACACTGAAGCTTTCTTT.

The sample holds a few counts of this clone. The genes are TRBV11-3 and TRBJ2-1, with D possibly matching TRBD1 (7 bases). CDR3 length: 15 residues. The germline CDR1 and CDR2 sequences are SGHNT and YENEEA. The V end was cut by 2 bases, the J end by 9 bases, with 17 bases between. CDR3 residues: CASSLQGGLNGEQFF. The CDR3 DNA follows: TGTGCCAGCAGCTTACAGGGGGGTCTGAATGGTGAGCAGTTCTTC.

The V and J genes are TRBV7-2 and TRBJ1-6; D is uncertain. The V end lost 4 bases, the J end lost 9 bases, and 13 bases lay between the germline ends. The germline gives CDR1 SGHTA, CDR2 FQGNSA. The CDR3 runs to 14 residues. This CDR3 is CASSSYNEGSPLHF. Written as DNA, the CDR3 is TGTGCCAGCAGCTCATATAACGAGGGTTCACCCCTCCACTTT. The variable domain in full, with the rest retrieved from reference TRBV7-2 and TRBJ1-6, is GAGVSQSPSNKVTEKGKDVELRCDPISGHTALYWYRQSLGQGLEFLIYFQGNSAPDKSGLPSDRFSAERTGGSVSTLTIQRTQQEDSAVYLCASSSYNEGSPLHFGNGTRLTVT.

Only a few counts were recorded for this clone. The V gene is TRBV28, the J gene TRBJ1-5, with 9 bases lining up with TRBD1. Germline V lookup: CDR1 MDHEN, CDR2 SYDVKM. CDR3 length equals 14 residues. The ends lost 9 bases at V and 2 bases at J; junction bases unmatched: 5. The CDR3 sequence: CASNRGQRNQPQHF. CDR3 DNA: TGTGCCAGTAACAGGGGGCAACGCAATCAGCCCCAGCATTTT.

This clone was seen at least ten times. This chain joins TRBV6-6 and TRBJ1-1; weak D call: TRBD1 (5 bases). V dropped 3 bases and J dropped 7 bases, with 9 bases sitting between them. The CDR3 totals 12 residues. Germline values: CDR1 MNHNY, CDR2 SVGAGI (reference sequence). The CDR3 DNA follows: TGTGCCAGCAGTTATTCAGGGCTTGAAGCTTTCTTT. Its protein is CASSYSGLEAFF.

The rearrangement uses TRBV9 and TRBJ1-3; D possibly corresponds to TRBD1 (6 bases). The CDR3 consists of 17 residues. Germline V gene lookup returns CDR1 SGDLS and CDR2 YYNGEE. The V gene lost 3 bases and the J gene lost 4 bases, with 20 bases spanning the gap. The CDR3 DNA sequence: TGTGCCAGCAGCGCTATCCTTGGCGGGGGGCTAGGAAACACCATATATTTT. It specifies CASSAILGGGLGNTIYF.

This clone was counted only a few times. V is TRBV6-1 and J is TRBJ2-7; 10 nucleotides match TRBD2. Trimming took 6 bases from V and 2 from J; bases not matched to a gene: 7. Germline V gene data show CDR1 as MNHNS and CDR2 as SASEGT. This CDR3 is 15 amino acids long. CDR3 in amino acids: CASRDLSGRPYEQYF. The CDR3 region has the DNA TGTGCCAGCAGGGACCTTAGCGGGAGGCCCTACGAGCAGTACTTC.

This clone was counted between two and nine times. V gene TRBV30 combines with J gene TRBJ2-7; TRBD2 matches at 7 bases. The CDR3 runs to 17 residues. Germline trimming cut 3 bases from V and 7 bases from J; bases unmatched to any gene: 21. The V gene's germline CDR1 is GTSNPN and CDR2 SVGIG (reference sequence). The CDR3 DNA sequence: TGTGCCTGGAGCCCCCTGTCCAGAGGCGGGAGTTCGAGAGAGCAGTACTTC. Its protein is CAWSPLSRGGSSREQYF.

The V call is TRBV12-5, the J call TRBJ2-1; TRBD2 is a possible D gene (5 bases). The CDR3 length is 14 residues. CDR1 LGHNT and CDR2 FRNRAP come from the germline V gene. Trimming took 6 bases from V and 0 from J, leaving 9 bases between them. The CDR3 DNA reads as TGTGCTAGTGGATCGGGGAGCTCCTACAATGAGCAGTTCTTC. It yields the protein CASGSGSSYNEQFF. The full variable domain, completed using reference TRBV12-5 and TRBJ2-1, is DARVTQTPRHKVTEMGQEVTMRCQPILGHNTVFWYRQTMMQGLELLAYFRNRAPLDDSGMPKDRFSAEMPDATLATLKIQPSEPRDSAVYFCASGSGSSYNEQFFGPGTRLTVL.

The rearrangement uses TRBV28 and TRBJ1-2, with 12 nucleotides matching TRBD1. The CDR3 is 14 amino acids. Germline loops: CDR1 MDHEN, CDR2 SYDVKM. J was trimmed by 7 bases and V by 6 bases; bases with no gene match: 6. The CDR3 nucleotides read TGTGCCAGCAGCCCGGGACAGGGGGCGGGTGGCTACACCTTC. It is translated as CASSPGQGAGGYTF.

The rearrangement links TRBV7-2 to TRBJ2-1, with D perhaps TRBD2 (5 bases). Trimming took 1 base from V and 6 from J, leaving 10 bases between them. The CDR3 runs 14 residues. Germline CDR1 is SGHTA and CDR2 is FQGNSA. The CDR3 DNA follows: TGTGCCAGCAGCTTAGGTCCAACTAGCAATGAGCAGTTCTTC. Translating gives CASSLGPTSNEQFF.

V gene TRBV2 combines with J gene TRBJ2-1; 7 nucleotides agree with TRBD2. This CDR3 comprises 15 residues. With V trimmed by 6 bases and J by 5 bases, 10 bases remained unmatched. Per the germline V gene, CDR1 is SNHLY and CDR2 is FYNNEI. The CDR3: CASRVFAGRDNEQFF. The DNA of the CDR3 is TGTGCCAGCAGGGTTTTTGCGGGGAGGGACAATGAGCAGTTCTTC.